This T cell receptor beta chain comes out of a study of cytotoxic CD8 clonotypes in ibrutinib-treated CLL. The germline CDR1 and CDR2 sequences are MGHRA and YSYEKL. The V end was cut by 0 bases, the J end by 0 bases, with 15 bases between. This CDR3 comprises 17 residues. A few counts support this clone. What it binds is not known. Study-wide findings and caveats: Clonality rose at ibrutinib response, held steady in sustained remission, and fell toward baseline at progression. Public clonotypes showed up rarely, and on treatment they shrank or held steady.

The targeted sequencing depth was 1 in 200,000 to 1 in 1 million T cells. Libraries were prepared by immunoSEQ multiplex PCR; TCRdb keeps only in-frame clonotypes and omits some of them. The sample lists around 26,000 clones; roughly 74% were seen once. This TCR came from a human donor with chronic lymphocytic leukemia. Sequenced material: PBMCs, taken after 12 months of ibrutinib treatment. The chain links TRBV4-1 to TRBJ2-7; no clear D. This chain's CDR3 is CASSQEPPGPDSYEQYF. In nucleotides, the CDR3 is TGCGCCAGCAGCCAAGAACCCCCCGGACCGGACTCCTACGAGCAGTACTTC.